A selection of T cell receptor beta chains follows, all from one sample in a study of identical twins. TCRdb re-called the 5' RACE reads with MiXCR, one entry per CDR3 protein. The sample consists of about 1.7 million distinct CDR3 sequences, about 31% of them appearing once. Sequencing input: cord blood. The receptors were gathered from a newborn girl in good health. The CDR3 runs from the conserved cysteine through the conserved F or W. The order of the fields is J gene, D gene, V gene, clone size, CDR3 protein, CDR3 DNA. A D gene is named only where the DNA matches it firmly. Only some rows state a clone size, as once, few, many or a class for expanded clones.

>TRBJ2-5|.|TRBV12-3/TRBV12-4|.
CASSFTQPGETQYF
TGTGCCAGCAGTTTCACCCAACCCGGGGAGACCCAGTACTTC
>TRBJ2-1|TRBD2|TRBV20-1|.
CSARGRGGRQYNEQFF
TGCAGTGCTAGGGGGCGGGGGGGCAGACAATACAATGAGCAGTTCTTC
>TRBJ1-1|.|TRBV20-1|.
CSASLATGNTEAFF
TGCAGTGCTAGTCTAGCTACGGGGAACACTGAAGCTTTCTTT
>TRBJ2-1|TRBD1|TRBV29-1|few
CSVGQGAHNEQFF
TGCAGCGTGGGACAGGGGGCCCACAATGAGCAGTTCTTC
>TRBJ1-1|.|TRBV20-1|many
CSAPGNTEAFF
TGCAGCGCCCCAGGGAACACTGAAGCTTTCTTT
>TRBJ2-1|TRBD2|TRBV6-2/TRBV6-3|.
CASSYGTSGGVRSSYNEQFF
TGTGCCAGCAGTTACGGGACTAGCGGGGGGGTAAGGAGCTCCTACAATGAGCAGTTCTTC
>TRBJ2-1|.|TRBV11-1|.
CASSFRGTISNEQFF
TGTGCCAGCAGCTTTAGGGGGACTATCTCCAATGAGCAGTTCTTC
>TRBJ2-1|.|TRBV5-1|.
CASSLAASRYSYNEQFF
TGCGCCAGCAGCTTGGCCGCTAGCCGATACTCCTACAATGAGCAGTTCTTC
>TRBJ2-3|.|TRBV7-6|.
CASSAGLGSTDTQYF
TGTGCCAGCAGCGCGGGACTTGGGTCCACAGATACGCAGTATTTT
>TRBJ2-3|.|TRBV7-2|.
CASSSSTDTRYF
TGTGCCAGCAGCTCATCCACAGATACGCGGTATTTT
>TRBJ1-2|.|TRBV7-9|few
CASSLPVFGIYGYTF
TGTGCCAGCAGCTTACCGGTGTTTGGAATCTATGGCTACACCTTC
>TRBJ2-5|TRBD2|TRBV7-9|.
CASSLGTSGRLGNYEQCF
TGTGCCAGCAGCTTAGGGACTAGCGGGAGGTTGGGTAACTACGAGCAGTGCTTC
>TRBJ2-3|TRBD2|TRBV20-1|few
CSATPLGEGRADTQYF
TGCAGTGCTACCCCTTTGGGGGAGGGCAGAGCAGATACGCAGTATTTT
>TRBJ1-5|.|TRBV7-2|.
CASSLVGKNQPQHF
TGTGCCAGCAGCTTAGTGGGCAAAAATCAGCCCCAGCATTTT
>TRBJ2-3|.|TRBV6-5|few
CASRLGGRTDTQYF
TGTGCCAGCCGCCTCGGTGGCCGCACAGATACGCAGTATTTT
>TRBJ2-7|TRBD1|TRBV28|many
CASSLLDRDEQYF
TGTGCCAGCAGTTTGTTAGACAGGGACGAGCAGTACTTC
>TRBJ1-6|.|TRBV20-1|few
CSARDGSPLHF
TGCAGTGCTAGAGACGGCTCACCCCTCCACTTT
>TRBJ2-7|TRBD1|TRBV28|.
CASKGTGPYEQYF
TGTGCCAGCAAAGGGACAGGGCCCTACGAGCAGTACTTC
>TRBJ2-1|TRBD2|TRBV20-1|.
CSASGGMSSYNEQFF
TGCAGTGCTAGCGGGGGGATGAGCTCCTACAATGAGCAGTTCTTC
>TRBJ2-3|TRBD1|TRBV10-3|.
CAISEGDRSTDTQYF
TGTGCCATCAGTGAGGGGGACAGGAGCACAGATACGCAGTATTTT
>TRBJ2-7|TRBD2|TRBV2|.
CASSESSGNYNEQYF
TGTGCCAGCAGTGAAAGTAGCGGGAACTACAATGAGCAGTACTTC
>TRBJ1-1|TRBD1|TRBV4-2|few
CASSQGDRGRPEAFF
TGTGCCAGCAGCCAAGGAGACAGGGGAAGGCCTGAAGCTTTCTTT
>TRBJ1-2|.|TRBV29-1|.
CSVEGERTLAGYTF
TGCAGCGTTGAAGGGGAACGGACCCTCGCTGGCTACACCTTC
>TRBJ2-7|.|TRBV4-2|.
CASSQGGRSNKHEQYF
TGTGCCAGCAGCCAAGGGGGACGCTCGAATAAGCACGAGCAGTACTTC